What follows describes a single T cell receptor (beta chain). Antigen specificity is unknown. This entry belongs to a study of shared clonotypes between healthy human individuals. Profiling relied on immunoSEQ multiplex PCR, and the TCRdb table lists in-frame clones only, not all of them. The repertoire holds roughly 2.4 million clones, with 90% to 97% as singletons. Study outcomes and limitations: Sampling covered nothing but blood. Tissue TCR repertoires likely differ from those found in blood.

CDR3 length: 15 amino acids. The germline V gene has CDR1 LNHDA and CDR2 SQIVND (reference sequence). Germline trimming cut 4 bases from V and 0 bases from J; bases unmatched to any gene: 0. What was sequenced was naive CD4+ T cells sorted from blood. Described subset: CD45RA+ positively selected. The receptor comes from a man aged 18 to 35 in good health. The chain has TRBV19 and TRBJ1-4, with 9 nucleotides matching TRBD1. In DNA form, the CDR3 reads TGTGCCAGTAGTAGGGACAGGGCAACTAATGAAAAACTGTTTTTT. Encoded protein: CASSRDRATNEKLFF.